This T cell receptor beta chain emerged from a study of cytomegalovirus exposure and HLA in healthy donors. The PCR made use of 60 Vbeta and 13 Jbeta primers. Here immunoSEQ multiplex PCR was the method, and the copy in TCRdb shows in-frame clones only, minus some. The data show under 200,000 clones, more than 60% seen once. The CDR3 runs 14 residues. V lost 0 bases and J 2 bases, leaving 7 bases between the germline ends. The V gene's germline CDR1 is MGHRA and CDR2 YSYEKL. This clonotype originated in a woman aged 45-65 years in good health and CMV-seropositive. The sample taken for sequencing was PBMCs. The rearrangement uses TRBV4-1 and TRBJ1-2; D is ambiguous. The CDR3 sequence: CASSQDRGNYGYTF. In nucleotides, the CDR3 is TGCGCCAGCAGCCAAGACCGGGGAAACTATGGCTACACCTTC.